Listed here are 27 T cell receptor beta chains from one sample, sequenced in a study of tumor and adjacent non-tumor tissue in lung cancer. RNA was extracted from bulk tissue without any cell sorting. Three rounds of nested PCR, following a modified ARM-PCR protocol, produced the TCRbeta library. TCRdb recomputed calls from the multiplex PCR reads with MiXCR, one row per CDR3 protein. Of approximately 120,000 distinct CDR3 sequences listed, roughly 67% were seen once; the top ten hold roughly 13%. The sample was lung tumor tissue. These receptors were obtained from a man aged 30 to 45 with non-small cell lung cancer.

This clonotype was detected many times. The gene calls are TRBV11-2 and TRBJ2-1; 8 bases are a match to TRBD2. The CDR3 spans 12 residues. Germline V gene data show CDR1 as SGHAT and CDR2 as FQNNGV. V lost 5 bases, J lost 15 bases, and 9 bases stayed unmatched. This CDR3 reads CASSRAGGDGFF. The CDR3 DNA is TGTGCCAGCAGCCGGGCGGGGGGTGATGGGTTCTTC.

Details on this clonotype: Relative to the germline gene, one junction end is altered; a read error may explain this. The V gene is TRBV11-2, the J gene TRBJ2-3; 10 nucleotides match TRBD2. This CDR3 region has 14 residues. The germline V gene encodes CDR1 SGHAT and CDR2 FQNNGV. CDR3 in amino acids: CVSRGTSDTGTQYF. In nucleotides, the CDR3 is TGTGTCAGCAGGGGGACTAGCGACACAGGTACGCAGTATTTT.

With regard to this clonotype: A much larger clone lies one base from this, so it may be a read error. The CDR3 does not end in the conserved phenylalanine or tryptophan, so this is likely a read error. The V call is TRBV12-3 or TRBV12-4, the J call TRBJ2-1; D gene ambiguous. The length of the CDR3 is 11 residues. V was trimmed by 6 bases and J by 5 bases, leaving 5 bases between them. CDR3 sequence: CASRWDNEQFL. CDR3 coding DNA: TGTGCCAGCAGGTGGGACAATGAGCAGTTCCTC.

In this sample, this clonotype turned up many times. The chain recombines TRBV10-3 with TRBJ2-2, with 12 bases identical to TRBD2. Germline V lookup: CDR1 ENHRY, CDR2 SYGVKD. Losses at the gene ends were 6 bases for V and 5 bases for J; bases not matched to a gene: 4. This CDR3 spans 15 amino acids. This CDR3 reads CAIRRLAGETGELFF. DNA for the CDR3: TGTGCCATCAGAAGACTAGCGGGGGAAACCGGGGAGCTGTTTTTT.

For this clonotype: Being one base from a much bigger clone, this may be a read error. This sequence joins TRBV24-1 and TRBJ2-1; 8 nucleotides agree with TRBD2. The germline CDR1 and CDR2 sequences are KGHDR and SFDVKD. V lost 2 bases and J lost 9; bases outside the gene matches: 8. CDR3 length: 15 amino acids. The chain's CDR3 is CATSDSYQRGGEQFF. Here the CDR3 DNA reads TGTGCCACCAGTGATTCATACCAACGGGGGGGTGAGCAGTTCTTC.

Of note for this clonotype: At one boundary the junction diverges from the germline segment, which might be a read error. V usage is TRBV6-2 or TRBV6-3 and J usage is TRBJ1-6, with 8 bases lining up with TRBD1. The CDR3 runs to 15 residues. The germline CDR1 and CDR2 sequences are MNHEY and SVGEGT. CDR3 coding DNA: TGTGCTAGCATTCACCCGAGACAGGGGAGGTCACCCCTCCACTTT. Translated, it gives CASIHPRQGRSPLHF.

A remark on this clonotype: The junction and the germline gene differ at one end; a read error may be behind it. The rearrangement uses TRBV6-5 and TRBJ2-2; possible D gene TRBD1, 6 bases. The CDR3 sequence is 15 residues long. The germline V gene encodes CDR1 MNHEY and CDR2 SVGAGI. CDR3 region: CTSSAWDNRSGELFF. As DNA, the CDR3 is TGTACCAGCAGTGCCTGGGACAACCGATCGGGGGAGCTGTTTTTT.

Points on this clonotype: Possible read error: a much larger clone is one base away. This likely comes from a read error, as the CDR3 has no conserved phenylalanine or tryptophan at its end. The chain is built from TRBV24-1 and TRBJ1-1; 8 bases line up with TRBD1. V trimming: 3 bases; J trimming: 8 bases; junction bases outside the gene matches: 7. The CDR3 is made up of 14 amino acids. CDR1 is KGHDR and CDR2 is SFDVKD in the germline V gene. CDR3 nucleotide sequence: TGTGCCACCAGTGATAGGACAGGGTATCGAGAAGCTTTCTCT. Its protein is CATSDRTGYREAFS.

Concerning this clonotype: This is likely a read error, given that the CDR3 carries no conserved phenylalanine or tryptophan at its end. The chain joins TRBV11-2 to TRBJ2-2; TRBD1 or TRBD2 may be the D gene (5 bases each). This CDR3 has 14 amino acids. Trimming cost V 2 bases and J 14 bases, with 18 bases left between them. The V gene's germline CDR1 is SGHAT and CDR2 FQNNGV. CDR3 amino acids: CASSLTGGAGNLFL. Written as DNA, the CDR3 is TGTGCCAGCAGCTTAACAGGTGGGGCCGGGAACCTGTTTCTT.

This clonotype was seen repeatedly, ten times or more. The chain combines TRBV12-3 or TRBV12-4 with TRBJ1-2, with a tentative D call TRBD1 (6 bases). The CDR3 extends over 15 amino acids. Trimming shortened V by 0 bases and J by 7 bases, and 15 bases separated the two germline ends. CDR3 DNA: TGTGCCAGCAGTTTAGCGCCGGGGGCACCTGTTGGCTACACCTTC. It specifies CASSLAPGAPVGYTF.

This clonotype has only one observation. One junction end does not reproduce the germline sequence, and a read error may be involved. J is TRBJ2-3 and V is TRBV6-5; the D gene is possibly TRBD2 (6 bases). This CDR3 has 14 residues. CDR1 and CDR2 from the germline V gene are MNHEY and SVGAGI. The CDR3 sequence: CASSPGSITDTQYF. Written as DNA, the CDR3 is TGTGCCAGCAGCCCCGGGAGTATAACAGATACACAGTATTTT.

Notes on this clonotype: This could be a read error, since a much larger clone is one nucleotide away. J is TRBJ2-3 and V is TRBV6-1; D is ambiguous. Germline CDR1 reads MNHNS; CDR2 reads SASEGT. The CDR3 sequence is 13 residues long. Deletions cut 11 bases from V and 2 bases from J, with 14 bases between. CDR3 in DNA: TGTGCCGCCCATCGGCCGGACACAGATACGCAGTATTTT. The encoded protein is CAAHRPDTDTQYF.

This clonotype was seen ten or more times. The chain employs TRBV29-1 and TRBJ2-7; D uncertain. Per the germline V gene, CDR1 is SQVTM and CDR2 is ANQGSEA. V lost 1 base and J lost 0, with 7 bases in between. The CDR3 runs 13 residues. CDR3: CSVEGGTSYEQYF. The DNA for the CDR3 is TGCAGCGTTGAAGGGGGAACCTCCTACGAGCAGTACTTC.

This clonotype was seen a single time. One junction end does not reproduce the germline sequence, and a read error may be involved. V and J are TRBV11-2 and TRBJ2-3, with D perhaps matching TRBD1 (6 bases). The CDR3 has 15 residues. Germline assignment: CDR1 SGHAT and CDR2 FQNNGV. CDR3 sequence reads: CASGLEGVSGDTQYF. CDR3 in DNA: TGTGCCAGCGGCTTAGAGGGGGTCTCCGGAGATACGCAGTATTTT.

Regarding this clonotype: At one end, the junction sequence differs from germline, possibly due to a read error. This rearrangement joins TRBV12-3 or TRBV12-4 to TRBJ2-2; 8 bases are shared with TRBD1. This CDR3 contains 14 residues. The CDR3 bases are TGTGTCAGCAGTTTTCAGGGGGCAGGCGGGGACCTGTTTTTT. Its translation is CVSSFQGAGGDLFF.

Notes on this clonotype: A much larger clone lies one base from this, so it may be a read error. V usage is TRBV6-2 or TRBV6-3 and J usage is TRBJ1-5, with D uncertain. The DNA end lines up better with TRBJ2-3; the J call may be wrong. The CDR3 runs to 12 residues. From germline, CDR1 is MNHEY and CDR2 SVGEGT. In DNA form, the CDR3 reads TGTGCCATCTCCGACATTTATCAGCCCCAGTATTTT. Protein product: CAISDIYQPQYF.

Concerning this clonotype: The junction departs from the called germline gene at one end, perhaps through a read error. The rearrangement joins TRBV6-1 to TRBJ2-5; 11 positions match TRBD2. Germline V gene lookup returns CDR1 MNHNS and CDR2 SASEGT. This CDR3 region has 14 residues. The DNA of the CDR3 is TGTGCCAGCAGGAGACTAGCGGGGATAGAGACTCAGTACTTC. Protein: CASRRLAGIETQYF.

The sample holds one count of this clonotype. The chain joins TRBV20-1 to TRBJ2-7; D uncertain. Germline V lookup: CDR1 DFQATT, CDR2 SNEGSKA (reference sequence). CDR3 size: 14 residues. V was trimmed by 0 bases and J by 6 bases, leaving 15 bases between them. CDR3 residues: CSARDPDRAREQYF. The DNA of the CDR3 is TGCAGTGCTAGAGATCCCGATAGGGCACGCGAGCAGTACTTC.

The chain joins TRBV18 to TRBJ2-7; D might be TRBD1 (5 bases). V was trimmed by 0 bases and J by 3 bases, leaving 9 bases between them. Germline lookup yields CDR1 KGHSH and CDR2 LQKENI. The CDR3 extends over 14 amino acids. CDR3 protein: CASSPPDINYEQYF. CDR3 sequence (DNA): TGTGCCAGCTCACCACCGGACATCAACTACGAGCAGTACTTC.

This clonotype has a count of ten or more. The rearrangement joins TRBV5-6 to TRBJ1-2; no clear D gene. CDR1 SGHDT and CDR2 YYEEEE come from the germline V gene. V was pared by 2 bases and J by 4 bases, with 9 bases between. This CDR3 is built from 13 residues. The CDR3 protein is CASSLGGSYGYTF. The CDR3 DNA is TGTGCCAGCAGCTTAGGTGGGTCCTATGGCTACACCTTC.

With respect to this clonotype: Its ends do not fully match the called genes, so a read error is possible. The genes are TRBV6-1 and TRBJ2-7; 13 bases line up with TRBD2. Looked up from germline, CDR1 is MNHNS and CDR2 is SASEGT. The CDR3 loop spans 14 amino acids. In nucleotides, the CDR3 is TGTACCAGCAGTCGACTAGCGGGAGGCTACGAGCAGTACTTC. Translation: CTSSRLAGGYEQYF.

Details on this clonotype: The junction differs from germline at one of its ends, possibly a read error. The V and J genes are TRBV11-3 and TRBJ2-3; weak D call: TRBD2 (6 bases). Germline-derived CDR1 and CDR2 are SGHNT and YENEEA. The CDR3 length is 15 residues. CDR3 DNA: TGTGCCATCAGCGACCGACTAGTAAGCACAGGTACGCAGTATTTT. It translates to CAISDRLVSTGTQYF.

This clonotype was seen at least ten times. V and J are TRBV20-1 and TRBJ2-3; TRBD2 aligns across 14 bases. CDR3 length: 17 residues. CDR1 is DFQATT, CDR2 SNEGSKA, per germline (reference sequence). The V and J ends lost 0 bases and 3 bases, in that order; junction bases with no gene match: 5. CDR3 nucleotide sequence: TGCAGTGCTAGAGATGGGACTAGCGGGAGAGAGACAGATACGCAGTATTTT. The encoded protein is CSARDGTSGRETDTQYF.

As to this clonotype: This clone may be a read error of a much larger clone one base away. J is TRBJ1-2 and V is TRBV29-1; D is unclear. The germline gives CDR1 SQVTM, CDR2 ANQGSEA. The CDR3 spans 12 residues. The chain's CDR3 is CGVAGGPRSYTF. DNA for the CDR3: TGCGGCGTTGCGGGTGGTCCACGCAGCTACACCTTC. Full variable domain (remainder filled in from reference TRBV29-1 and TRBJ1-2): SAVISQKPSRDICQRGTSLTIQCQVDSQVTMMFWYRQQPGQSLTLIATANQGSEATYESGFVIDKFPISRPNLTFSTLTVSNMSPEDSSIYLCGVAGGPRSYTFGSGTRLTVV.

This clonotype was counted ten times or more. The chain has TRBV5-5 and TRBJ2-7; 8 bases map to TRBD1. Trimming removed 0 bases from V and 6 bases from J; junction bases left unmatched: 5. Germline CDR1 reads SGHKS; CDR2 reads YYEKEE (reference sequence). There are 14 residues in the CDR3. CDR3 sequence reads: CASSLADREREQYF. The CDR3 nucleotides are TGTGCCAGCAGCTTGGCGGACAGGGAGCGCGAGCAGTACTTC.

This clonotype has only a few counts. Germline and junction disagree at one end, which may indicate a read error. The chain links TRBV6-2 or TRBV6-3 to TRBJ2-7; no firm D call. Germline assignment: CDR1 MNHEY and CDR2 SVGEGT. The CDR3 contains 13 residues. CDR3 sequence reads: CPSNPVDHYEQYF. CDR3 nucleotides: TGTCCCAGCAACCCAGTCGATCACTACGAGCAGTACTTC.

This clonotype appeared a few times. The chain's CDR3 is CSAERGTSGRNEQFF. Written as DNA, the CDR3 is TGCAGTGCGGAACGAGGGACTAGCGGTCGGAATGAGCAGTTCTTC. The gene calls are TRBV20-1 and TRBJ2-1; TRBD2 aligns across 11 bases. Germline CDR1 is DFQATT and CDR2 is SNEGSKA (reference sequence). Trimming at V came to 6 bases and at J to 7 bases, leaving 11 bases not matched to a gene. The CDR3 runs 15 residues.